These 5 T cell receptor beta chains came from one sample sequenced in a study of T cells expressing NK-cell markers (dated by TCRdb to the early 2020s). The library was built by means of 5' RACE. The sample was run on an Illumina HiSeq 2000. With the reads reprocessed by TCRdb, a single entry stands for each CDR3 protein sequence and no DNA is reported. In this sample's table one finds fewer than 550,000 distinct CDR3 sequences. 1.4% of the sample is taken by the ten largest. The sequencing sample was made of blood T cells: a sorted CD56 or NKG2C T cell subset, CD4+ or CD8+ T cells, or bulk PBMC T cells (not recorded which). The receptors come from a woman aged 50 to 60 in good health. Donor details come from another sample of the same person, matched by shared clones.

The CDR3 protein is CASSTYLSGPYEQYF. The chain combines TRBV19 with TRBJ2-7; the D gene TCRdb calls, TRBD2, cannot be checked with no DNA. The CDR3 contains 15 residues. Per the germline V gene, CDR1 is LNHDA and CDR2 is SQIVND (reference sequence).

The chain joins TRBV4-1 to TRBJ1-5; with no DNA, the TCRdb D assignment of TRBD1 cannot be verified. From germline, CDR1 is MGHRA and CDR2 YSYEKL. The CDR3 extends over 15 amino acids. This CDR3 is CASSQEYGGWQPQHF.

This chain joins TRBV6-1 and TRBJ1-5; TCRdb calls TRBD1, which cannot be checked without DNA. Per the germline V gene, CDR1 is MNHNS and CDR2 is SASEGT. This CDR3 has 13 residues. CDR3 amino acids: CASSADPGEPQHF.

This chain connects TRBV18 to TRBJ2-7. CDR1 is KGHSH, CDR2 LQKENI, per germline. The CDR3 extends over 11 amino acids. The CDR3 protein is CASSPGYEQYF.

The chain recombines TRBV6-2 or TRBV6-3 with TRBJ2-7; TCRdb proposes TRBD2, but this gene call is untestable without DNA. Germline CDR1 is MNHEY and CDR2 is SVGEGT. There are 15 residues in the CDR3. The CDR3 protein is CASSYSPPRSYEQYF.